The present T cell receptor beta chain was sequenced within a study of technical replicates of blood from a few donors. Germline V gene data show CDR1 as GTSNPN and CDR2 as SVGIG (reference sequence). CDR3 length: 17 amino acids. V was clipped by 0 bases and J by 5 bases; unmatched bases: 13. Sequencing used immunoSEQ multiplex PCR; TCRdb keeps in-frame clones, though not all of them. The data contain around 60,000 clones, roughly 92% of them seen just once; the ten biggest clones take up 4.3%. The genes are TRBV30 and TRBJ2-7; 10 bases fit TRBD2. The sample taken for sequencing was PBMCs. This sequence originates from a human donor in good health. Some clones in this sample may be carry-over from other donors' samples. CDR3 sequence: CAWSVGGLAVKKDEQYF. DNA for the CDR3: TGTGCCTGGAGTGTGGGTGGACTAGCGGTAAAAAAGGACGAGCAGTACTTC. The full variable domain, completed using reference TRBV30 and TRBJ2-7, is SQTIHQWPATLVQPVGSPLSLECTVEGTSNPNLYWYRQAAGRGLQLLFYSVGIGQISSEVPQNLSASRPQDRQFILSSKKLLLSDSGFYLCAWSVGGLAVKKDEQYFGPGTRLTVT.